The subject of this entry is one T cell receptor (beta chain). The sample belongs to a study of blood T cell repertoires in COVID-19. About the research overall: The cDNA or gDNA used as material had been derived from T cells, B-cell-depleted T cells, or PBMCs.

Per the original methods: Nucleated cell number was recorded as an estimate derived from reference gene primer amplification. The repertoire was sequenced with immunoSEQ multiplex PCR; TCRdb's copy has only in-frame clones and lacks some. The V and J calls and clone size were taken over from that table, and D and trimming were inferred from the DNA. The sample gives around 72,000 clones, 70% to 90% of which show up once; more than 25% is in the top ten. The CDR3 runs 15 residues. Per germline, CDR1 MDHEN and CDR2 SYDVKM. Trimming removed 5 bases at V and 8 bases at J, with 19 bases between. The TCR originated in a man aged 50-59 years with acute or convalescent COVID-19. The genes are TRBV28 and TRBJ2-1, with unresolved D. What was sequenced was peripheral blood. The CDR3 nucleotides are TGTGCCAGCAGTATTGGCGGAGAGTCTCGCGATGAGCAGTTCTTC. Its translation: CASSIGGESRDEQFF.